Listed below are T cell receptor beta chains from one sample, sequenced in a study of tumor and adjacent non-tumor tissue in lung cancer. Each CDR3 protein is one row after TCRdb ran MiXCR on the multiplex PCR reads. There are tens of thousands of distinct CDR3 sequences in the sample; 55% to 70% occur only once, and roughly 12% lies in the top ten. Material for sequencing was lung tumor tissue. The source is a woman between 65 and 79 years old with non-small cell lung cancer. Each CDR3 is given with its conserved first and last residue. The D gene is left open where the match is weak. The listing skips clone size in some rows; elsewhere it reads once, few, many or a size class.

.	TRBV29-1	.	TRBJ1-5	CSVELGSNQPQHF	TGCAGCGTTGAACTTGGCAGCAATCAGCCTCAGCATTTT
.	TRBV4-1	.	TRBJ2-3	CASSPVRSSTDTQYF	TGCGCCAGCAGCCCCGTCCGGTCAAGCACAGATACGCAGTATTTT
.	TRBV12-5	many	TRBJ2-1	CASGVPDIVQFF	TGTGCTAGTGGGGTCCCGGACATCGTACAGTTCTTC
.	TRBV4-1	.	TRBJ1-1	CASSLRHKNRVTNSEAFF	TGCGCCAGCAGCCTGAGACATAAAAACCGGGTCACGAACAGTGAAGCTTTCTTT
TRBD1	TRBV20-1	.	TRBJ1-5	CSAGPGTGGVNQPQHF	TGCAGTGCTGGGCCCGGGACAGGGGGAGTCAATCAGCCCCAGCATTTT
.	TRBV6-5	.	TRBJ2-1	CASPKGGKGMNEQFF	TGTGCCAGCCCAAAAGGTGGGAAGGGTATGAATGAGCAGTTCTTC
TRBD1	TRBV20-1	few	TRBJ1-5	CSASRGRGIDNQPQHF	TGCAGTGCTAGTCGCGGCAGGGGGATTGACAATCAGCCCCAGCATTTT
.	TRBV20-1	.	TRBJ2-1	CSAREGGLEDEQFF	TGCAGTGCTAGAGAGGGGGGATTAGAAGATGAGCAGTTCTTC
TRBD1	TRBV28	many	TRBJ1-5	CASSPQTGLNQPQHF	TGTGCCAGCAGTCCCCAGACAGGGCTCAATCAGCCCCAGCATTTT
TRBD2	TRBV14	few	TRBJ2-5	CASSRAVLGLADPGTQYF	TGTGCCAGCAGCCGAGCGGTCCTCGGACTAGCGGACCCTGGGACCCAGTACTTC
.	TRBV9	.	TRBJ2-1	CASSVEIYSSWGEQFF	TGTGCCAGCAGCGTAGAAATATACAGCAGCTGGGGTGAGCAGTTCTTC